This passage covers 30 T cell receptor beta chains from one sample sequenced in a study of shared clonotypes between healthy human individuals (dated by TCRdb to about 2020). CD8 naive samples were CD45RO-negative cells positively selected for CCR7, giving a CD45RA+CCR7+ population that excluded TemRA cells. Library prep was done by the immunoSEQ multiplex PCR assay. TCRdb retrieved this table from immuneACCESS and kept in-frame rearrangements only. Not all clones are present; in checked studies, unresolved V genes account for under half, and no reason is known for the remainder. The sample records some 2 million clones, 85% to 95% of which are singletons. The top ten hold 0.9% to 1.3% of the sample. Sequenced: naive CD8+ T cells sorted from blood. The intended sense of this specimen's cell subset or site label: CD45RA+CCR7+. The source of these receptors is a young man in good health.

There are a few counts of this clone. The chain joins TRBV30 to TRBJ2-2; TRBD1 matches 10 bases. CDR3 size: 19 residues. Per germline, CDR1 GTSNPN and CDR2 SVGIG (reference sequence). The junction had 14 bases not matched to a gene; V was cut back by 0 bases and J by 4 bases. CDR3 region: CAWSVGSGQGFRTTGELFF. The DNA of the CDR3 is TGTGCCTGGAGTGTAGGTTCGGGACAGGGGTTCCGAACCACCGGGGAGCTGTTTTTT.

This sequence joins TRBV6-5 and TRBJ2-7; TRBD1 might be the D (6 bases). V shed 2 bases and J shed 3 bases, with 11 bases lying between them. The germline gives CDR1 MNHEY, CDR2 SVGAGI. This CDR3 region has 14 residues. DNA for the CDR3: TGTGCCAGCAGTTACGTCAGGGGCCACTACGAGCAGTACTTC. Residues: CASSYVRGHYEQYF.

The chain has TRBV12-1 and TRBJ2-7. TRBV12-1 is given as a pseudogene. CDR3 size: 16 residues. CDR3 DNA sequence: TGTGCCAGCAGCTTTGAAGGTCCGGGGCCTCCCTTAGAGCAGTACTTC. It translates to CASSFEGPGPPLEQYF.

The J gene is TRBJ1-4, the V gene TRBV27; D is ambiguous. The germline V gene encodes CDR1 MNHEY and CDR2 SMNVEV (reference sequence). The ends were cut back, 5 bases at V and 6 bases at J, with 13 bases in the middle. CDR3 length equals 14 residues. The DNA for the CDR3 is TGTGCCAGCAGTCCGATCATGGAGGATGAAAAACTGTTTTTT. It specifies CASSPIMEDEKLFF.

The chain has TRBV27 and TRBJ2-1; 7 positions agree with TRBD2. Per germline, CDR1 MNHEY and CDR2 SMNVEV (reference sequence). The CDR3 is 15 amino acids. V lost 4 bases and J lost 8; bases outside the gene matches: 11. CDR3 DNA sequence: TGTGCCAGCAGTTCCGGGACTATTCGTTACGATGAGCAGTTCTTC. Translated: CASSSGTIRYDEQFF.

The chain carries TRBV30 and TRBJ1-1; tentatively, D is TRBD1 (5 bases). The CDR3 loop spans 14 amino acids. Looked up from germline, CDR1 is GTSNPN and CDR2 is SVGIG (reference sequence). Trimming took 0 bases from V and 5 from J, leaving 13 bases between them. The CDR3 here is CAWSVIGGYTEAFF. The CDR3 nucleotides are TGTGCCTGGAGTGTAATCGGGGGGTATACTGAAGCTTTCTTT. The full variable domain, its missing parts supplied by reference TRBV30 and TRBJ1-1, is SQTIHQWPATLVQPVGSPLSLECTVEGTSNPNLYWYRQAAGRGLQLLFYSVGIGQISSEVPQNLSASRPQDRQFILSSKKLLLSDSGFYLCAWSVIGGYTEAFFGQGTRLTVV.

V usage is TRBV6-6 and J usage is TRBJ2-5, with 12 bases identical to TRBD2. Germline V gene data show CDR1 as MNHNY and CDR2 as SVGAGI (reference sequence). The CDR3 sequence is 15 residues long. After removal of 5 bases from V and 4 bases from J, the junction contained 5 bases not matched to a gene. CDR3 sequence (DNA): TGTGCCAGCAGTCGACTAGCGGGGGAGGTAGAGACCCAGTACTTC. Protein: CASSRLAGEVETQYF.

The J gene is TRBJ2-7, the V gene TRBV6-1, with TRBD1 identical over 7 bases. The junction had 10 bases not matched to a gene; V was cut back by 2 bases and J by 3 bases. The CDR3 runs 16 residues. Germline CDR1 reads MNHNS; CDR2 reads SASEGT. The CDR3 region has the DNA TGTGCCAGCAGTGAAACCGGGACAGTGCCGAACTACGAGCAGTACTTC. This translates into CASSETGTVPNYEQYF.

The CDR3 DNA reads TGTGCCAGCAGCGTAGTCTCTTTGCCAGATACGCAGTATTTT. Its protein is CASSVVSLPDTQYF. This chain connects TRBV9 to TRBJ2-3; D is uncertain. CDR3 size: 14 residues. Germline V gives CDR1 SGDLS, CDR2 YYNGEE. Trimming left V 0 bases short and J 4 bases short, with 9 bases between.

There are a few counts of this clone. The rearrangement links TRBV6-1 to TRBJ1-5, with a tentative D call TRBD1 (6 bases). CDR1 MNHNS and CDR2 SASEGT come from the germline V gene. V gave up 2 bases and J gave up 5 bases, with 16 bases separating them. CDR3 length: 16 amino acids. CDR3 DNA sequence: TGTGCCAGCAGTGAATTTGTAGGGGGTTTGTATCAGCCCCAGCATTTT. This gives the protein CASSEFVGGLYQPQHF.

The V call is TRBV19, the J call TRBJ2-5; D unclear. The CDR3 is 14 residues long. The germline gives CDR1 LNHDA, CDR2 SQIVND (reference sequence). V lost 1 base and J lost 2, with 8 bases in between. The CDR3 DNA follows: TGTGCCAGTAGTATAGTTCCGGAACAAGAGACCCAGTACTTC. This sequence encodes CASSIVPEQETQYF. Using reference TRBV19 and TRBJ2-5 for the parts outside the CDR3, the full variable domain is DGGITQSPKYLFRKEGQNVTLSCEQNLNHDAMYWYRQDPGQGLRLIYYSQIVNDFQKGDIAEGYSVSREKKESFPLTVTSAQKNPTAFYLCASSIVPEQETQYFGPGTRLLVL.

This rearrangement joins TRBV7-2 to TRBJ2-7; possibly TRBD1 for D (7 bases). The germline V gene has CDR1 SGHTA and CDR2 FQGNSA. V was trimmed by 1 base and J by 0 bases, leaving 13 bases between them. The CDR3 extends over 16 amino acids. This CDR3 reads CASSLGGGGSSYEQYF. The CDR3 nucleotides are TGTGCCAGCAGCTTAGGAGGAGGGGGCTCCTCCTACGAGCAGTACTTC.

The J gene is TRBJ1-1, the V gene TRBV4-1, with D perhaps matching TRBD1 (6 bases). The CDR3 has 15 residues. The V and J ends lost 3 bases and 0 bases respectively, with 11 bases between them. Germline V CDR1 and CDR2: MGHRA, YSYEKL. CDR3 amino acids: CASSQRRGVNTEAFF. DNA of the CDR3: TGCGCCAGCAGCCAGCGAAGGGGGGTGAACACTGAAGCTTTCTTT.

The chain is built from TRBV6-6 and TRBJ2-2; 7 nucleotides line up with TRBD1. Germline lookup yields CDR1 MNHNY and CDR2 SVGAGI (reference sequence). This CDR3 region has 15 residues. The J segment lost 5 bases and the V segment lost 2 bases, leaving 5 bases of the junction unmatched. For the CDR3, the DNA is TGTGCCAGCAGTTACGGGGCAGGGGGTACCGGGGAGCTGTTTTTT. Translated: CASSYGAGGTGELFF.

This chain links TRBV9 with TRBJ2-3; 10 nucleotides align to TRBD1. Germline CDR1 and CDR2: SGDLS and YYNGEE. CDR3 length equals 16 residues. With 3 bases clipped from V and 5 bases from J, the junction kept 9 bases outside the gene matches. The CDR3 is CASSAEPGQGQDTQYF. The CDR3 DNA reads TGTGCCAGCAGCGCGGAACCGGGACAGGGGCAAGATACGCAGTATTTT.

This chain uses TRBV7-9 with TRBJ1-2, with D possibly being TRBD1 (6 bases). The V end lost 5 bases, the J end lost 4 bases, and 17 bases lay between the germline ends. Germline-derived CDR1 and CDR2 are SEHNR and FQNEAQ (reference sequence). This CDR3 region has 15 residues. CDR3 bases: TGTGCCAGCAGCCCTGGAAGGGACAAGCCCTATGGCTACACCTTC. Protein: CASSPGRDKPYGYTF.

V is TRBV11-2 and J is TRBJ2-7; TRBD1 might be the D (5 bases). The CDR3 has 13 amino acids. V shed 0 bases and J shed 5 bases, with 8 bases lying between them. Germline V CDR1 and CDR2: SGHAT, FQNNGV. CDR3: CASSLDPRDEQYF. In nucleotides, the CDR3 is TGTGCCAGCAGCTTAGACCCCAGGGACGAGCAGTACTTC.

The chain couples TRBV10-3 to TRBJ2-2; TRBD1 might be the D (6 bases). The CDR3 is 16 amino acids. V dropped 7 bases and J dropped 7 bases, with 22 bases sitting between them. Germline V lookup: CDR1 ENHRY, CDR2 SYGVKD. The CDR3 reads CAITPYSGARGGELFF. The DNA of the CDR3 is TGTGCCATCACCCCATACTCAGGGGCACGGGGCGGGGAGCTGTTTTTT.

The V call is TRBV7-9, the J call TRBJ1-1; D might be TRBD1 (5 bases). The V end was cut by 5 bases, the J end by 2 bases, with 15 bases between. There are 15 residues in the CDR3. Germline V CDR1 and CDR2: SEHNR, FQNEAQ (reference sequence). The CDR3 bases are TGTGCCAGCAGCCCCCCGCGGGACGGCAACACTGAAGCTTTCTTT. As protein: CASSPPRDGNTEAFF.

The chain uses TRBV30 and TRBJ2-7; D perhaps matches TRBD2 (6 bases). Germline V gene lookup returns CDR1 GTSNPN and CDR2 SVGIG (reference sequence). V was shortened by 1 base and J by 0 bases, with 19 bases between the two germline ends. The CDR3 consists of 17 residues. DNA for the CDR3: TGTGCCTGGAGTGCAGGGCCCCTACTAGCAAACTCCTACGAGCAGTACTTC. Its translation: CAWSAGPLLANSYEQYF. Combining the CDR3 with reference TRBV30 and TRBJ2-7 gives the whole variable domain SQTIHQWPATLVQPVGSPLSLECTVEGTSNPNLYWYRQAAGRGLQLLFYSVGIGQISSEVPQNLSASRPQDRQFILSSKKLLLSDSGFYLCAWSAGPLLANSYEQYFGPGTRLTVT.

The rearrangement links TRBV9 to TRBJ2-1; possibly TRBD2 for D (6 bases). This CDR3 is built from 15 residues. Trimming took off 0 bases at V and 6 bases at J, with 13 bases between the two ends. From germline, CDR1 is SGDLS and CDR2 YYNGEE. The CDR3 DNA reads TGTGCCAGCAGCGTAGGGCAGGGAGGTCTCAATGAGCAGTTCTTC. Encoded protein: CASSVGQGGLNEQFF. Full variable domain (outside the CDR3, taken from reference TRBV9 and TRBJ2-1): DSGVTQTPKHLITATGQRVTLRCSPRSGDLSVYWYQQSLDQGLQFLIQYYNGEERAKGNILERFSAQQFPDLHSELNLSSLELGDSALYFCASSVGQGGLNEQFFGPGTRLTVL.

The CDR3 DNA reads as TGTGCCAGCAGCCCTATCGGCTCCTGGGAGACCCAGTACTTC. It encodes CASSPIGSWETQYF. The genes are TRBV28 and TRBJ2-5, with D unclear. Per germline, CDR1 MDHEN and CDR2 SYDVKM. The V and J ends lost 6 bases and 5 bases respectively, with 16 bases between them. The CDR3 is made up of 14 amino acids.

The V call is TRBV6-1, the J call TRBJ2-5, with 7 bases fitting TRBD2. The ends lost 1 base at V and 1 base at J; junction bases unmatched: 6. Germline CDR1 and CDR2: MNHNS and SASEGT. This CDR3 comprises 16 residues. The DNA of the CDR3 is TGTGCCAGCAGTGAAGTTCTGACTAGCACCCAAGAGACCCAGTACTTC. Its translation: CASSEVLTSTQETQYF.

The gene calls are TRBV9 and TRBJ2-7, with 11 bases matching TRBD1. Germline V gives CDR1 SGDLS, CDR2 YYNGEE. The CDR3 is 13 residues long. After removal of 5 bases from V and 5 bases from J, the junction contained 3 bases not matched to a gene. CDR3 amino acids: CASSGQGANEQYF. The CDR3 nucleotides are TGTGCCAGCAGTGGACAGGGGGCAAACGAGCAGTACTTC. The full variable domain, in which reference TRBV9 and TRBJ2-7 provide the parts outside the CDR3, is DSGVTQTPKHLITATGQRVTLRCSPRSGDLSVYWYQQSLDQGLQFLIQYYNGEERAKGNILERFSAQQFPDLHSELNLSSLELGDSALYFCASSGQGANEQYFGPGTRLTVT.

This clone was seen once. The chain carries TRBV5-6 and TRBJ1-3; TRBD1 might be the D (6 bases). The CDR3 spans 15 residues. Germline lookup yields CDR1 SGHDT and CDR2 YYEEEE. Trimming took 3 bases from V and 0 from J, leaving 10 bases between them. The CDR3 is CASSSGAVSGNTIYF. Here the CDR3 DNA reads TGTGCCAGCAGCTCAGGGGCCGTCTCTGGAAACACCATATATTTT.

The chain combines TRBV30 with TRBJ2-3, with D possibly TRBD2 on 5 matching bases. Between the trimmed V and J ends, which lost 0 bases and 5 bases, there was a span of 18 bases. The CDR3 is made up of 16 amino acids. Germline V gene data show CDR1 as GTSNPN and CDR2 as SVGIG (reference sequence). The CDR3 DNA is TGTGCCTGGAGTGTACCTCGGGAATTTGCGCGAGATACGCAGTATTTT. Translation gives CAWSVPREFARDTQYF.

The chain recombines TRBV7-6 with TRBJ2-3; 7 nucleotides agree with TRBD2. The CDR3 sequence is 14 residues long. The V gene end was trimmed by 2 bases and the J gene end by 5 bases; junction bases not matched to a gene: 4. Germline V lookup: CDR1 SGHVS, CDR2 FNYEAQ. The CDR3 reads CASSLLAVEDTQYF. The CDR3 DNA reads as TGTGCCAGCAGCTTACTAGCGGTGGAAGATACGCAGTATTTT.

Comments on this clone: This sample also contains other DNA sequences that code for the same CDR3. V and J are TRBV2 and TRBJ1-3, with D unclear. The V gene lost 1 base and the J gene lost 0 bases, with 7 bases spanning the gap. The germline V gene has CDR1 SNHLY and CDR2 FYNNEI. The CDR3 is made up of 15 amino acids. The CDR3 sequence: CASSEGGYSGNTIYF. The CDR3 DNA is TGTGCCAGCAGTGAAGGGGGTTACTCTGGAAACACCATATATTTT.

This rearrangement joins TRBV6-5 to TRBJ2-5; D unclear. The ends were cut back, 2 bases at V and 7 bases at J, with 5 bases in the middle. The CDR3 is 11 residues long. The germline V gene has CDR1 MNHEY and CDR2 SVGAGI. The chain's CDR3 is CASSYDGTQYF. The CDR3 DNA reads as TGTGCCAGCAGTTACGACGGGACCCAGTACTTC.

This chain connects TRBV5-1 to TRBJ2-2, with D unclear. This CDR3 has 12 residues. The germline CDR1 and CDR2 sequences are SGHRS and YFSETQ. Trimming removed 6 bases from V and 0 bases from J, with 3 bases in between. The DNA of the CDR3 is TGCGCCAGCAATCCGAACACCGGGGAGCTGTTTTTT. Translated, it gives CASNPNTGELFF. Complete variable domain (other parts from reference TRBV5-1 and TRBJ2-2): KAGVTQTPRYLIKTRGQQVTLSCSPISGHRSVSWYQQTPGQGLQFLFEYFSETQRNKGNFPGRFSGRQFSNSRSEMNVSTLELGDSALYLCASNPNTGELFFGEGSRLTVL.